The source of this T cell receptor (beta chain) is a study of cytomegalovirus exposure and HLA in healthy donors. The study's findings and limits: The productive fraction for most TCR beta V segments was about 90% or about 30% in an earlier analysis. After further analysis at a later stage, around 17,000 TCR beta sequences were associated with HLA alleles at 0.05 false discovery rate.

This CDR3 has 22 residues. J was trimmed by 7 bases and V by 4 bases; bases with no gene match: 31. The germline V gene has CDR1 LNHDA and CDR2 SQIVND (reference sequence). Comments on this clone: No antigen is known for it.

Researchers ran the PCR with 60 Vbeta and 13 Jbeta primers. Generated by immunoSEQ multiplex PCR, the TCRdb table keeps only in-frame clones and is missing some. The sample contains approximately 120,000 clones, less than 85% of which appear only once. The sequenced sample was PBMCs. This chain joins TRBV19 and TRBJ1-5, with 7 bases aligning to TRBD1. The sequence was collected from a man younger than 45 in good health and CMV-seropositive. In DNA, the CDR3 is TGTGCCAGTAGTACCGGACCTTGGGCACAGGGGCCGAGGACAAGAGGGGTACAGCCCCAGCATTTT. Its translation: CASSTGPWAQGPRTRGVQPQHF.